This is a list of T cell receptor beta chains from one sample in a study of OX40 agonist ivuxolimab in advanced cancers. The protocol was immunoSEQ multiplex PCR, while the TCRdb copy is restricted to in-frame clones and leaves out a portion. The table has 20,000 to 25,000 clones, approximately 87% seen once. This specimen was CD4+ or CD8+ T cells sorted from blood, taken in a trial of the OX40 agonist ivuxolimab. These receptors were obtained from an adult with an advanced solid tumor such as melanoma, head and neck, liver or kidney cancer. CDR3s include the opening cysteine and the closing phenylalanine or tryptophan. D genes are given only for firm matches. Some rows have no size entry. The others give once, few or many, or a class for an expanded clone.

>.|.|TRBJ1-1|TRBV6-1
CASSEFGQTTTFMNTEAFF
TGTGCCAGCAGTGAATTTGGCCAAACGACCACTTTCATGAACACTGAAGCTTTCTTT
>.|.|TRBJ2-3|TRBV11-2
CASSPQAQVGTDTQYF
TGTGCCAGCAGCCCCCAAGCCCAGGTTGGCACAGATACGCAGTATTTT
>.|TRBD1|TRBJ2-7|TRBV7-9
CASSPGQLGEQYF
TGTGCCAGCAGCCCGGGACAGCTTGGCGAGCAGTACTTC
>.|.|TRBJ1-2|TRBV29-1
CSVDQNPNYGYTF
TGCAGCGTTGATCAGAACCCTAACTATGGCTACACCTTC
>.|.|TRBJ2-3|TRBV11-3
CASSLGRSTDTQYF
TGTGCCAGCAGCTTAGGAAGGAGCACAGATACGCAGTATTTT
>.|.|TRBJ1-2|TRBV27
CASSSDIDYGYTF
TGTGCCAGCAGTTCCGACATTGACTATGGCTACACCTTC
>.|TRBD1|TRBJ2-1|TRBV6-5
CASSSRTGYNEQFF
TGTGCCAGCAGTTCCCGGACAGGGTACAATGAGCAGTTCTTC
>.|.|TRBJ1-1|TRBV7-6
CASSAHLGLNTEAFF
TGTGCCAGCAGCGCCCACCTGGGGCTGAACACTGAAGCTTTCTTT
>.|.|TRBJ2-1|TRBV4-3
CASSQVVSGSYNEQFF
TGCGCCAGCAGCCAAGTGGTCTCGGGGTCCTACAATGAGCAGTTCTTC
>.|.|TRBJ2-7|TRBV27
CASSFAGTYEQYF
TGTGCCAGCAGTTTTGCCGGGACCTACGAGCAGTACTTC
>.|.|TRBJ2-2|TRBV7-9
CASSLATGLGDTGELFF
TGTGCCAGCAGCTTAGCAACAGGGTTGGGTGACACCGGGGAGCTGTTTTTT
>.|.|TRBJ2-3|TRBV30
CAWSDLVGVDTQYF
TGTGCCTGGAGTGACCTGGTGGGGGTAGATACGCAGTATTTT
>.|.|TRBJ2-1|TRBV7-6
CASSYKRGDEQFF
TGTGCCAGCAGCTATAAAAGGGGCGATGAGCAGTTCTTC
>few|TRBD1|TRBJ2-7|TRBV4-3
CASSHSGTGEYEQYF
TGCGCCAGCAGCCACTCCGGGACAGGGGAGTACGAGCAGTACTTC
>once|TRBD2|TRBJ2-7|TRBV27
CASGLAYEQYF
TGTGCCTCGGGACTAGCCTACGAGCAGTACTTC
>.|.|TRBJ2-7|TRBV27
CASSFTTGNYEQYF
TGTGCCAGCAGTTTCACGACAGGCAACTACGAGCAGTACTTC
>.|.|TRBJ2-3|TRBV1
CTSSQESSADTQYF
TGCACCAGCAGCCAAGAGAGCAGCGCAGATACGCAGTATTTT
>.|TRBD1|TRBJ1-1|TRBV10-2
CASFGQAGEAFF
TGCGCCAGTTTCGGACAGGCGGGAGAGGCTTTCTTT
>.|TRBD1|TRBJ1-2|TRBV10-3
CAISLTGTSHGYTF
TGTGCCATCAGTTTGACAGGGACCTCCCATGGCTACACCTTC
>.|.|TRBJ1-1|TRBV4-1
CASSQTSTESTEAFF
TGCGCCAGCAGCCAAACTTCGACAGAGTCCACTGAAGCTTTCTTT
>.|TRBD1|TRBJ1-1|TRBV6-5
CASSYSQGTEAFF
TGTGCCAGCAGTTACTCACAGGGGACTGAAGCTTTCTTT
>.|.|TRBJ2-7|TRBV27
CASSPTGSYEQYF
TGTGCCAGCAGCCCAACAGGTTCCTACGAGCAGTACTTC
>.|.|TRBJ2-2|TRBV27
CASSLSGRGLAGELFF
TGTGCCAGCAGTTTATCGGGGAGGGGGCTGGCCGGGGAGCTGTTTTTT
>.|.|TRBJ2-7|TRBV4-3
CASSHGTTISYEQYF
TGCGCCAGCAGCCACGGGACAACCATCTCCTACGAGCAGTACTTC
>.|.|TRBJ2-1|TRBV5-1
CASSLNMGYNEQFF
TGCGCCAGCAGCTTGAATATGGGGTACAATGAGCAGTTCTTC
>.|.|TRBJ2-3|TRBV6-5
CASSGGPSTDTQYF
TGTGCCAGCAGCGGGGGGCCTTCCACAGATACGCAGTATTTT
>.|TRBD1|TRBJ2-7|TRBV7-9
CASSPTDRGHEQYF
TGTGCCAGCAGCCCGACGGACAGGGGTCACGAGCAGTACTTC
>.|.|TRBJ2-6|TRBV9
CASSVDGTFTGFHSGANVLTF
TGTGCCAGCAGCGTAGATGGGACCTTTACAGGATTCCACTCTGGGGCCAACGTCCTGACTTTC
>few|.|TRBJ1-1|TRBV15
CATSRESDLTEAFF
TGTGCCACCAGCAGAGAGTCGGACCTTACTGAAGCTTTCTTT
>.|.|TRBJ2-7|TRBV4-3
CASSQEWGLSYEQYF
TGCGCCAGCAGCCAAGAGTGGGGACTTTCCTACGAGCAGTACTTC
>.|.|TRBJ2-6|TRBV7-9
CASSPSVGANVLTF
TGTGCCAGCAGTCCGTCGGTTGGGGCCAACGTCCTGACTTTC
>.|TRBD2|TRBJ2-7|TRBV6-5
CASSFRTSYIYEQYF
TGTGCCAGCAGTTTTCGGACTAGCTATATCTACGAGCAGTACTTC
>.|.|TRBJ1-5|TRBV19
CASSPGQPQHF
TGTGCCAGTAGTCCCGGACAGCCCCAGCATTTT
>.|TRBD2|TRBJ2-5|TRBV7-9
CASSSRTSGEGETQYF
TGTGCCAGCAGCTCCCGGACTAGCGGGGAGGGGGAGACCCAGTACTTC
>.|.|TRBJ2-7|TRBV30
CAWGPQGIYEQYF
TGTGCCTGGGGCCCCCAGGGTATCTACGAGCAGTACTTC
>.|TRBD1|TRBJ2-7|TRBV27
CASSWTTGGYEQYF
TGTGCCAGCAGTTGGACGACAGGGGGCTACGAGCAGTACTTC
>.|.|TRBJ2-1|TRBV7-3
CASSSDGYSTYNEQFF
TGTGCCAGCAGCTCGGACGGGTACTCCACCTACAATGAGCAGTTCTTC
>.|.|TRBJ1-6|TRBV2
CASSEQGSNSPLHF
TGTGCCAGCAGTGAACAGGGGAGCAATTCACCCCTCCACTTT
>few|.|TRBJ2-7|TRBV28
CASSFGFSYEQYF
TGTGCCAGCAGTTTCGGGTTCTCCTACGAGCAGTACTTC
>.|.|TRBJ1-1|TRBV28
CASSDRNRHSVDTEAFF
TGTGCCAGCAGTGACCGCAATCGACACTCTGTCGACACTGAAGCTTTCTTT